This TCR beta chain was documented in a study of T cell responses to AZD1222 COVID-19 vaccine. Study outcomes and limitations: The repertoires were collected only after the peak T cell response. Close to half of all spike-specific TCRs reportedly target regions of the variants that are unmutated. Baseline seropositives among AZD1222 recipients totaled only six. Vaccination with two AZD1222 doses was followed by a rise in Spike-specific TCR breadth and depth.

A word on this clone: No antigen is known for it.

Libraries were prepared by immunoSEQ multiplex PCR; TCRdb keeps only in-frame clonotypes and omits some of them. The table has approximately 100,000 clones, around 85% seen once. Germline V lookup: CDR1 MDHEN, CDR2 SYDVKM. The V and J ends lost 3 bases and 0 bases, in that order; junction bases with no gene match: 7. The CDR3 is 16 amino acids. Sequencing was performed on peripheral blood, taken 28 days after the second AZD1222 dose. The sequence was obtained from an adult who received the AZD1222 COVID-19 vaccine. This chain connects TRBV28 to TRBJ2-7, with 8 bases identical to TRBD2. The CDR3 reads CASSFHLAGLSYEQYF. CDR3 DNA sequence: TGTGCCAGCAGTTTCCACTTAGCGGGACTCTCCTACGAGCAGTACTTC.